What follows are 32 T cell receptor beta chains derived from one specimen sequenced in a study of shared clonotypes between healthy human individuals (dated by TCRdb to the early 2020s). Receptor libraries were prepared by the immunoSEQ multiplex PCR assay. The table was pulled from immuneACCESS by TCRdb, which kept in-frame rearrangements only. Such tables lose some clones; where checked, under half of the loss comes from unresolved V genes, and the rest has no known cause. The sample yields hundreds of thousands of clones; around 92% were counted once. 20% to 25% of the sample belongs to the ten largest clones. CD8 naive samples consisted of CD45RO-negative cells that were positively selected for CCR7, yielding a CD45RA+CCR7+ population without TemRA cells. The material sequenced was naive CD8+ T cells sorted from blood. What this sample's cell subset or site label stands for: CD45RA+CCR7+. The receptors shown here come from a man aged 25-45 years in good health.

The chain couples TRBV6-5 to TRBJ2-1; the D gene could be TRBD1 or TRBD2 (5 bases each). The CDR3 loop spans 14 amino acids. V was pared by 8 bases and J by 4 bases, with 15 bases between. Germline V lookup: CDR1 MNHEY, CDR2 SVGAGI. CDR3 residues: CASSRDLPYNEQFF. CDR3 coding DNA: TGTGCCAGCTCCAGGGACCTCCCGTACAATGAGCAGTTCTTC.

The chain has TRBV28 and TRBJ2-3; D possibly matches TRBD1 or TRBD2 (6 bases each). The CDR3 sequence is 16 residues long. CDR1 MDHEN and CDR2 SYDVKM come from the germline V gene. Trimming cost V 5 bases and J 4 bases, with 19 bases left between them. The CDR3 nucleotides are TGTGCCAGCAGTATCGGAGGAGGGGGTGGTGCAGATACGCAGTATTTT. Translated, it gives CASSIGGGGGADTQYF.

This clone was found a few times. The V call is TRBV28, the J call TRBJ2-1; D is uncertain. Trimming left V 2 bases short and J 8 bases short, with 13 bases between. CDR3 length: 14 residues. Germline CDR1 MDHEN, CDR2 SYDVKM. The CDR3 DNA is TGTGCCAGCAGTTTAATGGGCCTTAGCTATGAGCAGTTCTTC. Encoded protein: CASSLMGLSYEQFF.

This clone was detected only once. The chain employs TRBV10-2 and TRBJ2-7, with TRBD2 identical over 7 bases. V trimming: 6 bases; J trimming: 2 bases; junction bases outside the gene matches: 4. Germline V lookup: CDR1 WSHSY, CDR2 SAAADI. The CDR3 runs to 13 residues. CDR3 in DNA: TGCGCCAGCAGCGGGGGGTTAGCCTACGAGCAGTACTTC. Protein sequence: CASSGGLAYEQYF.

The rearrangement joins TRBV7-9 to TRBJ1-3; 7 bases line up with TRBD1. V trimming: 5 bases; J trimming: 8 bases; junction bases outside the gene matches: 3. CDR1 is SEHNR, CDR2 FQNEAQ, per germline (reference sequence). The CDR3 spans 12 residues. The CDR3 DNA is TGTGCCAGCAGCCTCGGACAGGACACCATATATTTT. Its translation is CASSLGQDTIYF. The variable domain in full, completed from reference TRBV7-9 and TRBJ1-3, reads DTGVSQNPRHKITKRGQNVTFRCDPISEHNRLYWYRQTLGQGPEFLTYFQNEAQLEKSRLLSDRFSAERPKGSFSTLEIQRTEQGDSAMYLCASSLGQDTIYFGEGSWLTVV.

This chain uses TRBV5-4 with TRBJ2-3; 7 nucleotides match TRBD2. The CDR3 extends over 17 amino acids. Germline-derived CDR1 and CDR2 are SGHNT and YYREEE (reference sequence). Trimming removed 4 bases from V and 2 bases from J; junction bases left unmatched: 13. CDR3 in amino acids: CASSRTWASGDTDTQYF. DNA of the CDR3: TGTGCCAGCAGCCGGACTTGGGCTAGCGGTGACACAGATACGCAGTATTTT.

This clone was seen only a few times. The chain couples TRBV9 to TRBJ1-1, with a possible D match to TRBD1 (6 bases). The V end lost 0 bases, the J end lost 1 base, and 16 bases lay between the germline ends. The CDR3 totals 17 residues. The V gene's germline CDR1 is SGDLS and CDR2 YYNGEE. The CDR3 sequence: CASSVGLGGTGNTEAFF. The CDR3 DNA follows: TGTGCCAGCAGCGTAGGACTAGGGGGGACTGGGAACACTGAAGCTTTCTTT.

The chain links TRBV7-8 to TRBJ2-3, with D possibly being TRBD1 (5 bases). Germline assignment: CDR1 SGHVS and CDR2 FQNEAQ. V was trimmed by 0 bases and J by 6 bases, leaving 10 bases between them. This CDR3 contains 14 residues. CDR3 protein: CASSLAIPGDTQYF. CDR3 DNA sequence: TGTGCCAGCAGCTTAGCGATCCCAGGGGATACGCAGTATTTT.

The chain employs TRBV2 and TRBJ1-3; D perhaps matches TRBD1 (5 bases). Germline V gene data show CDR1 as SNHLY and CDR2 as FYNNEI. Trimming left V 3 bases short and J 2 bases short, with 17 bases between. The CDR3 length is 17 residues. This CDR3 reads CASSEPQSGPTGNTIYF. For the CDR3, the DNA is TGTGCCAGCAGTGAGCCCCAATCAGGGCCGACTGGAAACACCATATATTTT.

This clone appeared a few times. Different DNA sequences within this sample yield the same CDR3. CDR3 coding DNA: TGTGCCAGCCGACCGAACACTGAAGCTTTCTTT. Translated, it gives CASRPNTEAFF. V usage is TRBV2 and J usage is TRBJ1-1, with D hard to call. Germline CDR1 and CDR2: SNHLY and FYNNEI. The CDR3 is 11 residues long. The V and J ends lost 8 bases and 1 base respectively, with 5 bases between them.

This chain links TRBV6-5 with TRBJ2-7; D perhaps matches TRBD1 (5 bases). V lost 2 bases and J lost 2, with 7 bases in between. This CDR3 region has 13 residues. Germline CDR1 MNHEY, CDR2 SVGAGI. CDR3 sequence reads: CASSYQGTYEQYF. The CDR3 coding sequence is TGTGCCAGCAGTTACCAGGGAACCTACGAGCAGTACTTC.

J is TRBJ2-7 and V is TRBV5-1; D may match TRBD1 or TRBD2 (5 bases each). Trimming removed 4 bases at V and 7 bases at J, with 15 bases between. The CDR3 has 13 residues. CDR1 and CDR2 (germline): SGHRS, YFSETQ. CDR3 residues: CASSPGTGREQYF. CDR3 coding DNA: TGCGCCAGCAGCCCCGGCACGGGGCGAGAGCAGTACTTC.

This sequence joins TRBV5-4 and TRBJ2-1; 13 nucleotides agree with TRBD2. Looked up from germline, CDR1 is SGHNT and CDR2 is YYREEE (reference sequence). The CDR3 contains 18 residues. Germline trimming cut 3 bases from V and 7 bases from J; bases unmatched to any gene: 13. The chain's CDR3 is CASSSPPGLAGWGNEQFF. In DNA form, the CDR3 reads TGTGCCAGCAGCTCGCCTCCGGGACTAGCGGGGTGGGGGAATGAGCAGTTCTTC.

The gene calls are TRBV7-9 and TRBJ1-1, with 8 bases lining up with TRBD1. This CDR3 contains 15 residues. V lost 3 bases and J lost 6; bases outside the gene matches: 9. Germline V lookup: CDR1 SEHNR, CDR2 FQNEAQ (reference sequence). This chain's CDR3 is CASSFHPDRDPEAFF. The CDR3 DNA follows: TGTGCCAGCAGCTTTCACCCGGACAGGGACCCTGAAGCTTTCTTT.

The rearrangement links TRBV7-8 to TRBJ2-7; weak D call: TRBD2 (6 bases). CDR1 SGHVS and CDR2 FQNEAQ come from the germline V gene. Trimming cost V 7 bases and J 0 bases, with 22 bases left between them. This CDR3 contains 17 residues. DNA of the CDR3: TGTGCCAGCACTCTCTTTTCAAGGGACTGGAGCTCCTACGAGCAGTACTTC. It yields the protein CASTLFSRDWSSYEQYF. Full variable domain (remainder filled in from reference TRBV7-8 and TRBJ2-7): GAGVSQSPRYKVAKRGQDVALRCDPISGHVSLFWYQQALGQGPEFLTYFQNEAQLDKSGLPSDRFFAERPEGSVSTLKIQRTQQEDSAVYLCASTLFSRDWSSYEQYFGPGTRLTVT.

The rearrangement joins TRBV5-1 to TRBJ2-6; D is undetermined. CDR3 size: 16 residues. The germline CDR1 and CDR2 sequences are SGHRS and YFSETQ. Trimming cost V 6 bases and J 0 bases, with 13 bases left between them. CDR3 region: CASKRLAFSGANVLTF. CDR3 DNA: TGCGCCAGCAAACGTTTGGCCTTCTCTGGGGCCAACGTCCTGACTTTC.

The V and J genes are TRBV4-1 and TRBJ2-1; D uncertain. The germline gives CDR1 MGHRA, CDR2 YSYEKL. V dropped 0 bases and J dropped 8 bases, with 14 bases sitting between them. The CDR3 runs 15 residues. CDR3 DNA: TGCGCCAGCAGCCAAGATTCCCGCATCGTGGATGAGCAGTTCTTC. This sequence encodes CASSQDSRIVDEQFF.

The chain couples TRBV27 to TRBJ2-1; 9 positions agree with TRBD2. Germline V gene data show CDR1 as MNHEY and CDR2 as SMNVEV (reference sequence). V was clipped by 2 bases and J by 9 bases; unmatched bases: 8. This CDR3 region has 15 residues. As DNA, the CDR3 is TGTGCCAGCAGTTTAATGAGGGCGGGAGGGGTTGAGCAGTTCTTC. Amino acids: CASSLMRAGGVEQFF.

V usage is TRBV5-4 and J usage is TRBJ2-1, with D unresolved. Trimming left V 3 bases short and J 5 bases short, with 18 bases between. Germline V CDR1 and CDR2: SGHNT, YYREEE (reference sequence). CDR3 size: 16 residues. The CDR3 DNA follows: TGTGCCAGCAGCTCGGCAGGCCGAGCTTTAAACAATGAGCAGTTCTTC. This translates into CASSSAGRALNNEQFF. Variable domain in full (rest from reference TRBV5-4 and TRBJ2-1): ETGVTQSPTHLIKTRGQQVTLRCSSQSGHNTVSWYQQALGQGPQFIFQYYREEENGRGNFPPRFSGLQFPNYSSELNVNALELDDSALYLCASSSAGRALNNEQFFGPGTRLTVL.

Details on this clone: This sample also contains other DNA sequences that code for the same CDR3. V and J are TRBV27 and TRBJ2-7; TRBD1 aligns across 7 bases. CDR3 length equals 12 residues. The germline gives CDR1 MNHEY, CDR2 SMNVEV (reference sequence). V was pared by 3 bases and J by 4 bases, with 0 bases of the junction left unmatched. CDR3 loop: CASSLTGYEQYF. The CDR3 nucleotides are TGTGCCAGCAGTTTGACAGGGTACGAGCAGTACTTC.

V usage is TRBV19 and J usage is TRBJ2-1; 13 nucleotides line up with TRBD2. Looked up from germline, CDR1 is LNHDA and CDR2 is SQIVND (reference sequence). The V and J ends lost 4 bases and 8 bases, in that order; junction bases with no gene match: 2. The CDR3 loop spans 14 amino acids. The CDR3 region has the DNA TGTGCCAGTAGTAGGACTAGCGGGAGTTATGAGCAGTTCTTC. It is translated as CASSRTSGSYEQFF.

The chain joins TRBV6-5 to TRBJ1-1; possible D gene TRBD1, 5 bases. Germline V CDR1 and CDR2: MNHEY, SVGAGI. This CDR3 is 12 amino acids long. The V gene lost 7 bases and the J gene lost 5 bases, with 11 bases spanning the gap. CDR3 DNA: TGTGCCAGCACTTCCGGGGGTACTGAAGCTTTCTTT. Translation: CASTSGGTEAFF.

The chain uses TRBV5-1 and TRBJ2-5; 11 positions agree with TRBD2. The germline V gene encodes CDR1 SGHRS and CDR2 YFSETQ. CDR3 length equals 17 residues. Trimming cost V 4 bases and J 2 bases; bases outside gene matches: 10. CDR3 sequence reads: CASSPATSGINQETQYF. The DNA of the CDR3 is TGCGCCAGCAGCCCAGCGACTAGCGGGATTAATCAAGAGACCCAGTACTTC.

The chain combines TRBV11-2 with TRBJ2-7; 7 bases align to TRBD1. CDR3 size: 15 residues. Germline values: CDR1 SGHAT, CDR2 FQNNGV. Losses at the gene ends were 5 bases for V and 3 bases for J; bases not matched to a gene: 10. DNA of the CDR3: TGTGCCAGCAGCCAAATCGACAGGGAACTCTACGAGCAGTACTTC. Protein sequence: CASSQIDRELYEQYF.

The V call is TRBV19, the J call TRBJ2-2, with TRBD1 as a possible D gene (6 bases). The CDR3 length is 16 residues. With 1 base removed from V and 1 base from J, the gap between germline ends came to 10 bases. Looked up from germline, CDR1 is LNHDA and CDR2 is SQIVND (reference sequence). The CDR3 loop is CASSIVWTENTGELFF. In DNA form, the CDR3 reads TGTGCCAGTAGTATAGTCTGGACAGAGAACACCGGGGAGCTGTTTTTT. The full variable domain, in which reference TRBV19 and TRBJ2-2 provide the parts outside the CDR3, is DGGITQSPKYLFRKEGQNVTLSCEQNLNHDAMYWYRQDPGQGLRLIYYSQIVNDFQKGDIAEGYSVSREKKESFPLTVTSAQKNPTAFYLCASSIVWTENTGELFFGEGSRLTVL.

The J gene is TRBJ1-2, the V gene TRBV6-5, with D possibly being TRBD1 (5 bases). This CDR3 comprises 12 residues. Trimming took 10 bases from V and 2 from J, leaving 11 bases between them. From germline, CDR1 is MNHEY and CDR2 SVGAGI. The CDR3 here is CATRASNYGYTF. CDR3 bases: TGTGCCACCAGGGCGTCAAACTATGGCTACACCTTC.

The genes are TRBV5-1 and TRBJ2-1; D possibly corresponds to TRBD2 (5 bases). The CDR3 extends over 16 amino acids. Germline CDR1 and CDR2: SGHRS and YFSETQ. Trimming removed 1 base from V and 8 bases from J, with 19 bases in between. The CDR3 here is CASSLSFGGNAYEQFF. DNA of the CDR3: TGCGCCAGCAGCTTGTCTTTCGGAGGAAATGCGTATGAGCAGTTCTTC.

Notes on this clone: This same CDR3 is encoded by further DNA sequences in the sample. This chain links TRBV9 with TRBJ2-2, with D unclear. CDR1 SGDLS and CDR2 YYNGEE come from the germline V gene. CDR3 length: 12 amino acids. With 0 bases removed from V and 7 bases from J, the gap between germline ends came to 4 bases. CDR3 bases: TGTGCCAGCAGCGTAGCTGACGGGGAGCTGTTTTTT. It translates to CASSVADGELFF.

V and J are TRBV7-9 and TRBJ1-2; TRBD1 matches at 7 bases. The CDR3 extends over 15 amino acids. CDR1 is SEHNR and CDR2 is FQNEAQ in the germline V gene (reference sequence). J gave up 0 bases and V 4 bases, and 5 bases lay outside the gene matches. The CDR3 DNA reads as TGTGCCAGCAGCTCCCCCGGGACAGCTAACTATGGCTACACCTTC. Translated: CASSSPGTANYGYTF.

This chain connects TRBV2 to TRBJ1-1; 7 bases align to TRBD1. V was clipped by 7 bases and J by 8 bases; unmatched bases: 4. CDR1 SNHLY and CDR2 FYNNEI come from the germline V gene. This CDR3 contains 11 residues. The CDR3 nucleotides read TGTGCCAGCATGGGGACAGCAGAAGCTTTCTTT. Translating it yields CASMGTAEAFF.

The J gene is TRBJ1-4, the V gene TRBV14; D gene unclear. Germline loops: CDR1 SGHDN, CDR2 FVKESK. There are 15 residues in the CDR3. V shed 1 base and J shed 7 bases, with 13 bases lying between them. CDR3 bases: TGTGCCAGCAGCCAAGTCGGTACGTGGAGTGAAAAACTGTTTTTT. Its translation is CASSQVGTWSEKLFF.

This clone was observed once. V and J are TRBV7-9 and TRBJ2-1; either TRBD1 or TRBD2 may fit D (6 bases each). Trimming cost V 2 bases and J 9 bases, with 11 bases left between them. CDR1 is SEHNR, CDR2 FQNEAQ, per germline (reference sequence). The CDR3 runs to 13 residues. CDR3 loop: CASSLSSGAEQFF. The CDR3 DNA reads TGTGCCAGCAGCTTATCCTCGGGGGCTGAGCAGTTCTTC.